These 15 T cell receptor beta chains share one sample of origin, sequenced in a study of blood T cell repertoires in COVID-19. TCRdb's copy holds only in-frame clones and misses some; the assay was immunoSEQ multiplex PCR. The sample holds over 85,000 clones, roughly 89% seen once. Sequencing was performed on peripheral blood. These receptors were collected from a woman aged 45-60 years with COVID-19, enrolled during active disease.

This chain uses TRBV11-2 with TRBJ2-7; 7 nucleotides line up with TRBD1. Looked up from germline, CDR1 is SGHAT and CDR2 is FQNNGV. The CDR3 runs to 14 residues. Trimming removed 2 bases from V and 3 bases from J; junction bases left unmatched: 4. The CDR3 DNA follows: TGTGCCAGCAGCTTATACAGGGGCCACTACGAGCAGTACTTC. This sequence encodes CASSLYRGHYEQYF.

CDR3 in DNA: TGTGCCACCGCCATGGGGAGACAGCCCCAGCATTTT. It is translated as CATAMGRQPQHF. The chain recombines TRBV6-5 with TRBJ1-5, with D unclear. The V end lost 10 bases, the J end lost 7 bases, and 14 bases lay between the germline ends. This CDR3 spans 12 amino acids. Germline CDR1 is MNHEY and CDR2 is SVGAGI.

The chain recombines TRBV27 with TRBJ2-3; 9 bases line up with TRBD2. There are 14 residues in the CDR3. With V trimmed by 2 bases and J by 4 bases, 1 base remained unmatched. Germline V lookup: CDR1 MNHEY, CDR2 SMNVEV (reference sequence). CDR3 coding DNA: TGTGCCAGCAGTTTAATAGCGGGGGCAGATACGCAGTATTTT. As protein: CASSLIAGADTQYF.

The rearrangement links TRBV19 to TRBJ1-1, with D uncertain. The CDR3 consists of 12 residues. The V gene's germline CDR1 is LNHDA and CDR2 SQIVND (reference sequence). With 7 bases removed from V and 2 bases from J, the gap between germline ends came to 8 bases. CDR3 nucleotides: TGTGCCAGTACTACGGGTAACACTGAAGCTTTCTTT. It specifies CASTTGNTEAFF.

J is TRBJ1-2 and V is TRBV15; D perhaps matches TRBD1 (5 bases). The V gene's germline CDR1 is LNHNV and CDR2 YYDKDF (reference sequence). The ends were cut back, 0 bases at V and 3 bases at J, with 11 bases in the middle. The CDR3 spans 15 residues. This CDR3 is CATSRDQQGYYGYTF. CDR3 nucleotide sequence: TGTGCCACCAGCAGAGATCAGCAGGGATACTATGGCTACACCTTC.

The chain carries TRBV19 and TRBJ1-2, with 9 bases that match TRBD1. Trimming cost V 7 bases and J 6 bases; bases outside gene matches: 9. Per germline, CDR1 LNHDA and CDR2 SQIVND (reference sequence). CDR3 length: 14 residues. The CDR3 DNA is TGTGCCAGTATACGACAGGGGGGAGCCGATGGCTACACCTTC. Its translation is CASIRQGGADGYTF.

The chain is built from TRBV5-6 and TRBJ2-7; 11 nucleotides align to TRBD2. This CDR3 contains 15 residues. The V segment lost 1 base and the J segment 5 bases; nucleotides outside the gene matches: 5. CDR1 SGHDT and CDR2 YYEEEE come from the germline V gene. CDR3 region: CASSLSSGGADEQYV. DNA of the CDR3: TGTGCCAGCAGCTTGAGTAGCGGGGGGGCCGACGAGCAGTACGTC.

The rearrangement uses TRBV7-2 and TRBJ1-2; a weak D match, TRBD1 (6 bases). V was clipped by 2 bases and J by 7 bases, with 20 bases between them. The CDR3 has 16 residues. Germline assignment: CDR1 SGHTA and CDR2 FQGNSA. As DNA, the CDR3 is TGTGCCAGCAGCTTACGGGGGCGGGGGAGAGGAAGTGGCTACACCTTC. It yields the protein CASSLRGRGRGSGYTF.

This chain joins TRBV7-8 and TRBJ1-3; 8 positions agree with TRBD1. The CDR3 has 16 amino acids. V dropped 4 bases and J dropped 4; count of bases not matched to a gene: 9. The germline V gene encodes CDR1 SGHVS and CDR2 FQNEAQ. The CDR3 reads CASSSPGTGEGNTIYF. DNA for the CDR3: TGTGCCAGCAGCTCCCCCGGGACAGGTGAAGGAAACACCATATATTTT.

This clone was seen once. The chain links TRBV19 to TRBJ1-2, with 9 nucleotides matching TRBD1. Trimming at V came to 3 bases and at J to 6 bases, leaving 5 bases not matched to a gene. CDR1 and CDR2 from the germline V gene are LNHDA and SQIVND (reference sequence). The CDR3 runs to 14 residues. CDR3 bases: TGTGCCAGTAGTATCACAGGGGGCGGAGATGGCTACACCTTC. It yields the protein CASSITGGGDGYTF.

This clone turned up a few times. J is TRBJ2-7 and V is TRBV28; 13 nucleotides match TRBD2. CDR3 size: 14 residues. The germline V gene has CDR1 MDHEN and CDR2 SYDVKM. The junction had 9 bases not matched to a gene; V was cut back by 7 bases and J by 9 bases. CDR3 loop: CASKQQGLAGRQYF. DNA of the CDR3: TGTGCCAGCAAACAACAGGGACTAGCGGGGAGGCAGTACTTC.

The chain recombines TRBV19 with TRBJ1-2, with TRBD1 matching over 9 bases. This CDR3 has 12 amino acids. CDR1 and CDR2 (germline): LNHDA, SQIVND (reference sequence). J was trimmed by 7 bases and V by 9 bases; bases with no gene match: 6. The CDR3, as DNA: TGTGCCAGCCTACAGGGGGCCACTGGCTACACCTTC. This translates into CASLQGATGYTF.

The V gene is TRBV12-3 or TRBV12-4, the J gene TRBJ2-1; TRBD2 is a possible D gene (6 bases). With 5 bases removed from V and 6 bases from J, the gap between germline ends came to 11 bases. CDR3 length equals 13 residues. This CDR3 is CASSLTSSNEQFF. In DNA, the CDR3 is TGTGCCAGCAGTCTCACTAGCAGCAATGAGCAGTTCTTC.

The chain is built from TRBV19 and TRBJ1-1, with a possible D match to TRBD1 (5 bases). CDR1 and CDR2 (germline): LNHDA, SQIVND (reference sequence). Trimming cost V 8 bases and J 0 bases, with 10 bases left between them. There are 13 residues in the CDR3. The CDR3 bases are TGTGCCAGTCAGGACACTTTGAACACTGAAGCTTTCTTT. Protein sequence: CASQDTLNTEAFF.

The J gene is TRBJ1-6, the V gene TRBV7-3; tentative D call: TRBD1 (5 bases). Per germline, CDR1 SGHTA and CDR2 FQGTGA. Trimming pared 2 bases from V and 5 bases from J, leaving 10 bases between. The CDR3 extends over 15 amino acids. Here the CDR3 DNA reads TGTGCCAGCAGCTTATGGGGGGAGCATAATTCACCCCTCCACTTT. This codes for CASSLWGEHNSPLHF.